Below, 14 T cell receptor beta chains from the same sample are listed, as sequenced in a study of a mutant IDH1 vaccine in newly diagnosed glioma. Sequencing was performed with immunoSEQ multiplex PCR; in TCRdb, only in-frame clones are kept and a portion is missing. The table includes fewer than 45,000 clones, about 83% detected once. No antigen is known for these receptors. Regarding time point: week 11, during vaccination. The study gave 300 ug of mutant IDH1 20-mer peptide per vaccine dose, with topical imiquimod. Sequenced here: PBMCs, sampled from a glioma patient whose treatment included an IDH1 peptide vaccine. All receptors derive from a man aged 35 to 55 with glioma.

The chain recombines TRBV13 with TRBJ1-2; D is perhaps TRBD1 (5 bases). Per germline, CDR1 PRHDT and CDR2 FYEKMQ (reference sequence). The V and J ends lost 2 bases and 3 bases respectively, with 13 bases between them. CDR3 size: 15 residues. The CDR3 loop is CASSLRYLGDYGYTF. CDR3 nucleotide sequence: TGTGCCAGCAGCTTACGATACCTAGGGGACTATGGCTACACCTTC.

The chain has TRBV5-6 and TRBJ2-1; tentatively, D is TRBD1 (5 bases). With 1 base removed from V and 9 bases from J, the gap between germline ends came to 11 bases. Germline V lookup: CDR1 SGHDT, CDR2 YYEEEE. CDR3 size: 13 residues. CDR3 amino acids: CASSLTGYFEQFF. The DNA for the CDR3 is TGTGCCAGCAGCTTGACAGGCTACTTTGAGCAGTTCTTC.

This clone was found once. The chain uses TRBV18 and TRBJ1-4; D not resolved. CDR3 length equals 13 residues. Trimming removed 6 bases from V and 6 bases from J, with 11 bases in between. The germline CDR1 and CDR2 sequences are KGHSH and LQKENI. The DNA of the CDR3 is TGTGCCAGCTCTCCCCGGTTGGATGAAAAACTGTTTTTT. Its protein product is CASSPRLDEKLFF.

DNA for the CDR3: TGTGCCAGCAGGGAGGGGATGTCGGGGGGTCAAAAACTGTTTTTT. It yields the protein CASREGMSGGQKLFF. The genes are TRBV7-2 and TRBJ1-4, with D possibly TRBD1 on 5 matching bases. Germline values: CDR1 SGHTA, CDR2 FQGNSA. The germline V and J ends were trimmed by 6 bases and 9 bases, with 20 bases remaining between them. The CDR3 is 15 amino acids.

This rearrangement joins TRBV7-9 to TRBJ2-7, with D perhaps TRBD1 (6 bases). Trimming pared 5 bases from V and 2 bases from J, leaving 16 bases between. The CDR3 has 15 residues. Germline assignment: CDR1 SEHNR and CDR2 FQNEAQ (reference sequence). The CDR3 loop is CASSLGTKSPYEQYF. CDR3 nucleotides: TGTGCCAGCAGCCTAGGGACAAAATCACCCTACGAGCAGTACTTC.

The rearrangement joins TRBV27 to TRBJ1-3; unclear D gene. Trimming shortened V by 2 bases and J by 0 bases, and 8 bases separated the two germline ends. CDR3 length equals 15 residues. From germline, CDR1 is MNHEY and CDR2 SMNVEV (reference sequence). The CDR3 loop is CASSLGRYSGNTIYF. The CDR3 region has the DNA TGTGCCAGCAGTTTAGGGAGATACTCTGGAAACACCATATATTTT.

This clone was seen more than once but under ten times. The V and J genes are TRBV29-1 and TRBJ2-1, with 9 bases matching TRBD1. The CDR3 loop spans 13 amino acids. V shed 7 bases, J shed 6 bases, and the junction held 7 bases outside the gene matches. The germline V gene encodes CDR1 SQVTM and CDR2 ANQGSEA. The CDR3 is CSAEGQGGNEQFF. The CDR3 coding sequence is TGCAGCGCTGAGGGACAGGGCGGCAATGAGCAGTTCTTC.

This clone was seen just once. The genes are TRBV2 and TRBJ1-5, with D unresolved. The CDR3 length is 15 residues. CDR1 is SNHLY and CDR2 is FYNNEI in the germline V gene. V was trimmed by 8 bases and J by 7 bases, leaving 21 bases between them. DNA of the CDR3: TGTGCCAGCTGGGGAGGCCTCGGGGTAGGACAGCCCCAGCATTTT. It translates to CASWGGLGVGQPQHF. Full variable domain (outside the CDR3, taken from reference TRBV2 and TRBJ1-5): EPEVTQTPSHQVTQMGQEVILRCVPISNHLYFYWYRQILGQKVEFLVSFYNNEISEKSEIFDDQFSVERPDGSNFTLKIRSTKLEDSAMYFCASWGGLGVGQPQHFGDGTRLSIL.

The chain couples TRBV7-2 to TRBJ1-5; D not certain. The CDR3 has 15 residues. Germline V gene data show CDR1 as SGHTA and CDR2 as FQGNSA. V gave up 3 bases and J gave up 5 bases, with 14 bases separating them. CDR3: CASSLGPGRDQPQHF. The CDR3 DNA is TGTGCCAGCAGCTTGGGTCCCGGGCGTGATCAGCCCCAGCATTTT.

The chain links TRBV19 to TRBJ2-3; TRBD2 matches at 12 bases. CDR1 is LNHDA, CDR2 SQIVND, per germline (reference sequence). J lost 3 bases, V lost 5 bases, and 6 bases had no gene match. CDR3 length: 16 residues. CDR3 in amino acids: CASSPLAGGYTDTQYF. In DNA form, the CDR3 reads TGTGCCAGTAGTCCACTAGCGGGAGGATATACAGATACGCAGTATTTT.

The chain recombines TRBV10-2 with TRBJ1-1; perhaps TRBD1 as D (5 bases). The CDR3 consists of 15 residues. V lost 7 bases, J lost 4 bases, and 19 bases lay in between. Germline values: CDR1 WSHSY, CDR2 SAAADI. DNA of the CDR3: TGCGCCAGCACTTGGGGCAGGGATATGCCCACTGAAGCTTTCTTT. This gives the protein CASTWGRDMPTEAFF.

J is TRBJ1-2 and V is TRBV19; a weak D match, TRBD1 (5 bases). CDR3 length: 15 amino acids. The germline V gene has CDR1 LNHDA and CDR2 SQIVND (reference sequence). The V end lost 4 bases, the J end lost 0 bases, and 12 bases lay between the germline ends. The CDR3 loop reads CASSTRQTANYGYTF. The CDR3 nucleotides are TGTGCCAGTAGTACGCGACAGACGGCTAACTATGGCTACACCTTC.

This clone appeared a few times. The V and J genes are TRBV7-3 and TRBJ1-2; D is possibly TRBD1 (5 bases). This CDR3 has 13 amino acids. CDR1 and CDR2 (germline): SGHTA, FQGTGA. V was pared by 5 bases and J by 7 bases, with 14 bases between. The CDR3 coding sequence is TGTGCCAGCAGCCAACGGGGCGGTGGTGGCTACACCTTC. This gives the protein CASSQRGGGGYTF.

This chain joins TRBV5-8 and TRBJ2-2; D unclear. Looked up from germline, CDR1 is SGHTS and CDR2 is YDEGEE. Trimming took off 5 bases at V and 2 bases at J, with 10 bases between the two ends. This CDR3 has 14 residues. In DNA, the CDR3 is TGTGCCAGCAGTTTCCGACTCAACACCGGGGAGCTGTTTTTT. It is translated as CASSFRLNTGELFF.